This TCR beta chain was sequenced during a study of technical replicates of blood from several donors. The data were produced by immunoSEQ multiplex PCR, yet TCRdb's version contains in-frame clones alone and is incomplete. The sample consists of 59,000 or so clones, around 93% of them appearing once. The CDR3 length is 13 residues. Germline CDR1 reads SGHTA; CDR2 reads FQGTGA. Trimming took 5 bases from V and 7 from J; bases not matched to a gene: 6. The origin of this receptor is a human donor in good health. Some clones in this sample may be carry-over from other donors' samples. The sample comprised PBMCs. V is TRBV7-3 and J is TRBJ1-1, with 8 bases matching TRBD1. CDR3 in DNA: TGTGCCAGCAGCACCCACGGACAGGGTGAAGCTTTCTTT. It is translated as CASSTHGQGEAFF. The full variable domain, completed using reference TRBV7-3 and TRBJ1-1, is GAGVSQTPSNKVTEKGKYVELRCDPISGHTALYWYRQSLGQGPEFLIYFQGTGAADDSGLPNDRFFAVRPEGSVSTLKIQRTERGDSAVYLCASSTHGQGEAFFGQGTRLTVV.